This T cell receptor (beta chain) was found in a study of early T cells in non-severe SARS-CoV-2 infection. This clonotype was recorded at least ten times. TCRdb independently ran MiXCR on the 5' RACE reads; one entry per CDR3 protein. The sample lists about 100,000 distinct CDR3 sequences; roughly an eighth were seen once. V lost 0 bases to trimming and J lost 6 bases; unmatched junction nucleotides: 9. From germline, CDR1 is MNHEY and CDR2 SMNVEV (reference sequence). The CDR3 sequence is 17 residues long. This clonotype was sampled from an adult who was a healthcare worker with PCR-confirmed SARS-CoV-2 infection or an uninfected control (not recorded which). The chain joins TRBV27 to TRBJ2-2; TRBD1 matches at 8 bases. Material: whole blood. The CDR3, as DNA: TGTGCCAGCAGTTTATCCCCTTCCGGGACAGGAGCCGGGGAGCTGTTTTTT. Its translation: CASSLSPSGTGAGELFF.